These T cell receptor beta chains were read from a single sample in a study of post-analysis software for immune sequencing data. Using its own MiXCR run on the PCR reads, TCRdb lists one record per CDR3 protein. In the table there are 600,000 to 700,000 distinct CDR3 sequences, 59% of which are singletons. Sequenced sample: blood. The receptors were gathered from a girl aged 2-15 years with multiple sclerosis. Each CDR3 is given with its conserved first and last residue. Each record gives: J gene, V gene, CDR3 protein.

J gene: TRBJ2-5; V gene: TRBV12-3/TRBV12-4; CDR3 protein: CASKLRGGEQYF
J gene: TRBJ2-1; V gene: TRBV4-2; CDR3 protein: CASSQGSRGGAYEQFF
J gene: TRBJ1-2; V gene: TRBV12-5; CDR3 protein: CASGLASTSLYGYTF
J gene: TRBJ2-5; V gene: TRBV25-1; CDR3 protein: CASGGQAQETQYF
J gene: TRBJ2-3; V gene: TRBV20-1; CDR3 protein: CSASGKNKGFDTQYF
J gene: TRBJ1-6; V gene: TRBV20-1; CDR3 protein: CSAHTAGTASALHF
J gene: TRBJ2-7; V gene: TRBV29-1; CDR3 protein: CSVGLAETYEQYF
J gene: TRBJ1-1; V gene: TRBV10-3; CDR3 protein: CAIRQGEGAPEAFF
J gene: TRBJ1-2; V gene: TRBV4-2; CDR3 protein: CASFGALYGYTF
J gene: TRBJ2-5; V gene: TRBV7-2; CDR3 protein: CASSSASGETQYF
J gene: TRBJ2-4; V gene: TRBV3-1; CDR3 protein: CASSPQDTENIQYF
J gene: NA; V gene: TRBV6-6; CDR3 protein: CASSYSGPWSSEQYF
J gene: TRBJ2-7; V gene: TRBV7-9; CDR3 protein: CASSSSSYGQYF
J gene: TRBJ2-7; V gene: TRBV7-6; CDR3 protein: CASSYSRGTSGYEQYF
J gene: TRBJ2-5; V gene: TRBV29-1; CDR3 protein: CSVEGHPLSPQETQYF
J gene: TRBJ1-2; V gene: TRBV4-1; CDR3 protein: CASSQDRGLSSYTF
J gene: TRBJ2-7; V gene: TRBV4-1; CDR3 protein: CASSRGLAASQRYF
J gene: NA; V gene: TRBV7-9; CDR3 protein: CASSGEGLAGGAYEQYF
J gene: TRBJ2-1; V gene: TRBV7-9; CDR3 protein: CASSHTRTSGATLRYNEQFF
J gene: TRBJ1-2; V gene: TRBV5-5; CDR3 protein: CASSPRRDRGNYGYTF